The sequence of this T cell receptor (beta chain) was determined in a study of blood T cell repertoires in COVID-19. Looking at the study overall: The origin of the acute and convalescent COVID-19 samples was the United States, Italy and Spain. T cells, B-cell-depleted T cells, or PBMCs supplied cDNA or gDNA.

Germline lookup yields CDR1 KGHSH and CDR2 LQKENI. This CDR3 region has 13 residues. Between the trimmed V and J ends, which lost 3 bases and 0 bases, there was a span of 6 bases. Under the authors' procedure: Quantification of nucleated cells was approximated via reference gene primer amplification. Using immunoSEQ multiplex PCR, the repertoire was profiled, and TCRdb retains in-frame clones only, with some absent. That table supplies the V and J calls and clone size; D and trimming were determined from the DNA. The sample yields 85,000 to 100,000 clones, approximately 90% seen once. Sequencing used peripheral blood. The chain employs TRBV18 and TRBJ2-7; D call uncertain. The receptor was isolated from a man aged 55-75 years with acute or convalescent COVID-19. CDR3 nucleotide sequence: TGTGCCAGCTCACCGAAGAGCTCCTACGAGCAGTACGTC. It specifies CASSPKSSYEQYV.